The 5 T cell receptor beta chains reported below all come from one sample, sequenced in a study of control samples from healthy donors and cancer patients. Using immunoSEQ multiplex PCR, the repertoire was profiled, and TCRdb retains in-frame clones only, with some absent. The table includes roughly 120,000 clones, around 89% detected once. The material sequenced was blood. The receptor set was obtained from a woman aged 45-65 years in good health.

This clone appeared a single time. The chain is built from TRBV5-1 and TRBJ1-6; no reliable D call. Germline loops: CDR1 SGHRS, CDR2 YFSETQ. V lost 0 bases and J 7 bases, leaving 5 bases between the germline ends. There are 13 residues in the CDR3. CDR3 amino acids: CASSLGHNSPLHF. The DNA for the CDR3 is TGCGCCAGCAGCTTGGGGCACAATTCACCCCTCCACTTT.

The chain joins TRBV30 to TRBJ1-4; D gene uncertain. CDR1 is GTSNPN and CDR2 is SVGIG in the germline V gene (reference sequence). The V and J ends lost 0 bases and 8 bases respectively, with 10 bases between them. This CDR3 contains 13 residues. The CDR3 protein is CAWSVRIWEKLFF. The CDR3 nucleotides are TGTGCCTGGAGTGTACGTATCTGGGAAAAACTGTTTTTT.

The chain carries TRBV5-6 and TRBJ1-1, with no clear D. Looked up from germline, CDR1 is SGHDT and CDR2 is YYEEEE. V lost 4 bases and J 0 bases, leaving 13 bases between the germline ends. The CDR3 has 15 amino acids. The CDR3 reads CASSPPSGMNTEAFF. CDR3 DNA sequence: TGTGCCAGCAGCCCCCCTAGTGGCATGAACACTGAAGCTTTCTTT.

The chain is built from TRBV7-8 and TRBJ2-3, with D uncertain. The germline CDR1 and CDR2 sequences are SGHVS and FQNEAQ. This CDR3 region has 15 residues. V dropped 0 bases and J dropped 6 bases, with 13 bases sitting between them. The CDR3 spells CASSLALGMGDTQYF. The CDR3 nucleotides are TGTGCCAGCAGCTTAGCGTTGGGGATGGGTGATACGCAGTATTTT.

J is TRBJ1-4 and V is TRBV6-6; no firm D call. CDR3 length: 14 amino acids. Trimming took 7 bases from V and 4 from J, leaving 13 bases between them. CDR1 is MNHNY and CDR2 is SVGAGI in the germline V gene (reference sequence). The CDR3 DNA reads TGTGCCAGCATGCTCCTCAGTCTTAATGAAAAACTGTTTTTT. This gives the protein CASMLLSLNEKLFF.